This TCR beta chain was recovered during a study of blood T cell repertoires in COVID-19. Overall study: The study drew acute and convalescent COVID-19 samples from the United States, Italy and Spain. PBMCs, B-cell-depleted T cells, or T cells were the source of the cDNA or gDNA that made up the material.

Original processing methods: Reference gene primer amplification gave nucleated cell count estimates. Only in-frame clones appear in the TCRdb table, and some are missing; sequencing was by immunoSEQ multiplex PCR. Clonal size and the V and J genes are those of that table, whereas D and trimming came from the DNA. The table has approximately 500,000 clones, 85% to 90% seen once. Seattle patients were enrolled during active infection and followed longitudinally. There are 14 residues in the CDR3. Germline V gives CDR1 MDHEN, CDR2 SYDVKM. Trimming removed 6 bases from V and 4 bases from J, with 13 bases in between.

The receptor's source is a woman between 45 and 60 years old with COVID-19, enrolled during active disease. Source material: peripheral blood. The chain employs TRBV28 and TRBJ2-1; possible D gene TRBD1, 6 bases. The CDR3 DNA follows: TGTGCCAGCAGAGGACAGCCTCCTTACAATGAGCAGTTCTTC. Its translation: CASRGQPPYNEQFF.